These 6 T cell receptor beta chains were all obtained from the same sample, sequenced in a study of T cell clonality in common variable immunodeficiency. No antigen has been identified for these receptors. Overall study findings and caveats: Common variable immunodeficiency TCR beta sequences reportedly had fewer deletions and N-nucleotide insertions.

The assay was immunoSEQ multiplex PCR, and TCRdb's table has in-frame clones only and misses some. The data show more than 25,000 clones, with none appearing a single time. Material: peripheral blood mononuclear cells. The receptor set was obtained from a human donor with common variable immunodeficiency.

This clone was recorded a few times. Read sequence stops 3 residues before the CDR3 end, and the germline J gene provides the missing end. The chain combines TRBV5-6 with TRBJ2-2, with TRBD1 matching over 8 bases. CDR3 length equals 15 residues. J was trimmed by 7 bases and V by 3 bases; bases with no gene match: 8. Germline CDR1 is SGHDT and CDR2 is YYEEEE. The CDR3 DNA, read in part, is TGTGCCAGCAGCTACAGGGGGACGCTTGGCGGGGAG. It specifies CASSYRGTLGGE. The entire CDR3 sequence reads CASSYRGTLGGELFF.

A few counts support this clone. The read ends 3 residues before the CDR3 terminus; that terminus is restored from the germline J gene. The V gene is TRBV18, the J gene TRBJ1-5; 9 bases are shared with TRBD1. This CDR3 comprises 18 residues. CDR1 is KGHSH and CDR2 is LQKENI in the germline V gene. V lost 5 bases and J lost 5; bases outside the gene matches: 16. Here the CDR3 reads CASSSTRGQGGNDQPQHF. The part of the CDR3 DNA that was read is TGTGCCAGCTCATCTACGAGGGGACAGGGCGGGAACGATCAGCCC.

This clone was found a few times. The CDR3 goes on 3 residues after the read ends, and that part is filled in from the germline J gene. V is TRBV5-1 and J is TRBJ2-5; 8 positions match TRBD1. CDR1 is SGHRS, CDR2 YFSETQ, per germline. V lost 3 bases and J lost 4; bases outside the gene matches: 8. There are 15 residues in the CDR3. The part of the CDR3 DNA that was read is TGCGCCAGCAGCTCAGCCCCCAGGGGGCGAGAGACC. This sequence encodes CASSSAPRGRET. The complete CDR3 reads CASSSAPRGRETQYF.

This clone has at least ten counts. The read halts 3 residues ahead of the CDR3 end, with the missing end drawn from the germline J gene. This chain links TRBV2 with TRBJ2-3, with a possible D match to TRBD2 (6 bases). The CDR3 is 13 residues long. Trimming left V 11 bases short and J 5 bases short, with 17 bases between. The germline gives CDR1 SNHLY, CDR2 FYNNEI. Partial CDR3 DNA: TGTGCCGGCGGAGACGGGGGTAAAGATACG. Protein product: CAGGDGGKDT. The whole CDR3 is CAGGDGGKDTQYF. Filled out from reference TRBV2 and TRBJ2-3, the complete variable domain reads EPEVTQTPSHQVTQMGQEVILRCVPISNHLYFYWYRQILGQKVEFLVSFYNNEISEKSEIFDDQFSVERPDGSNFTLKIRSTKLEDSAMYFCAGGDGGKDTQYFGPGTRLTVL.

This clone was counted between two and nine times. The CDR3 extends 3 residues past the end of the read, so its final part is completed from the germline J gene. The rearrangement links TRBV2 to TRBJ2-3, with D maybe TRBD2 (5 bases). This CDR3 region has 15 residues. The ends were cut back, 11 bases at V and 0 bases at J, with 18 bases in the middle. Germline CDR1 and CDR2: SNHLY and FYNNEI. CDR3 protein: CAGRRTDLSTDTQYF. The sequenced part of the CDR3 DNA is TGTGCCGGACGACGGACTGACCTTAGCACAGATACG.

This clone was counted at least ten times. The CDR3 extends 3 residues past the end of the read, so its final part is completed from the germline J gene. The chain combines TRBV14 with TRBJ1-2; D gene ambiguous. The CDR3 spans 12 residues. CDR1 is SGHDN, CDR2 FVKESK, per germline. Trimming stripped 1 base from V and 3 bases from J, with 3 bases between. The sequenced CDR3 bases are TGTGCCAGCAGCCAAGCTTACTATGGC. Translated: CASSQAYYG. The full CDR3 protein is CASSQAYYGYTF.